This TCR beta chain comes out of a study of human CD8 memory T cell subsets (dated by TCRdb to the early 2020s). For context, the study as a whole: The clonal relationships among stem-like (TSTEM), progenitor exhausted-like (TPEX) and effector memory CD8+ T cell subsets were assessed by comparing the TCRbeta repertoires of these subsets. TCRbeta repertoires were obtained from roughly 6 donors, each contributing TSTEM, TPEX and effector memory subsets.

Note on this clonotype: No cognate antigen has been identified for it.

Early differentiated memory cells that were CCR7+ PD-1+ TIGIT+ and showed dysfunctional, exhausted-like traits were classified as progenitor exhausted-like memory CD8+ T cells (TPEX). Peripheral blood mononuclear cells were isolated from healthy donor buffy coats by density gradient separation. In the study, negative magnetic separation with EasySep or MojoSort CD8+ T cell isolation kits was used to enrich total CD8+ T cells. An RNeasy Mini Kit was used to extract total RNA from duplicate vials of 150,000 sorted CD8+ T cells per subset. The PBMCs were used either fresh or after being cryopreserved in fetal bovine serum with about 10% DMSO. Fluorescence-activated cell sorting on a FACSAria III was used to sort the CD8+ T cell subsets to purity. Sequencing was performed on a NextSeq 550. A Human TCR Profiling Kit was used to prepare UMI-labeled 5' RACE TCRbeta libraries. Every TCRbeta library was prepared in parallel, with the same number of PCR cycles used for all of the libraries. The paper's processing steps were these. Each TCRbeta library contained between about 2,900 and 20,000 functional CDR3beta clonotypes. MIGEC 1.2.9 was used for UMI extraction and consensus assembly, with a minimum of three reads required per UMI. In-frame CDR3beta repertoires were extracted with MiXCR 3.0.3. Diversity metrics were computed in VDJtools 1.2.1 after downsampling each sample to 42,000 randomly selected UMIs. For each sample pair, the repertoire overlap metrics D, R and F2 were calculated in VDJtools using the top 3,000 clones. TCRdb reprocessed the reads into one record per CDR3 protein sequence, lacking DNA. For this entry, the V and J calls and clone size follow TCRdb and not the study's own pipeline. This sample's table has entries for about 6,700 distinct CDR3 sequences. The top ten clonotypes cover about 18% of the sample.

Study-wide findings and limitations: Only TCRbeta chains were sequenced, and repertoire comparisons rested on five to seven donors tested with paired t-tests and Bonferroni correction. Clonotypes were shared with effector memory cells by both stem-like subsets, but only minimal overlap was found between TSTEM and TPEX repertoires, suggesting distinct antigen spectra. Normalized Shannon-Wiener diversity was similarly high in TSTEM and TPEX subsets, while effector memory subsets were less diverse by comparison. Based on Chao1 estimates, TSTEM subsets appeared to have greater repertoire diversity than TPEX subsets, which could potentially reflect a broader range of specificities.

Inclusive of the bounding cysteine and phenylalanine, the CDR3 is 15 residues long. There is no recorded DNA. CDR1 and CDR2 (MRHNA, SNTAGT) derive from the germline V gene. The rearrangement combines TRBV6-4 with TRBJ1-2; TCRdb proposes TRBD1, but this gene call is untestable without DNA. The sample was CD8+ T cells from PBMCs. The receptor comes from a human donor in good health. The CDR3 protein is CASSPYPGANYGYTF.